The T cell receptor (beta chain) described here comes from a study of blood T cell repertoires in COVID-19. The wider study: Specimens from acute and convalescent COVID-19 originated in the United States, Italy and Spain. T cells, B-cell-depleted T cells, or PBMCs provided the cDNA or gDNA that served as material.

From germline, CDR1 is SGDLS and CDR2 YYNGEE. With 3 bases clipped from V and 2 bases from J, the junction kept 5 bases outside the gene matches. This CDR3 comprises 15 residues. The assay was immunoSEQ multiplex PCR, and TCRdb's table has in-frame clones only and misses some. The sample has over 95,000 clones, approximately 80% seen once; the top ten hold approximately 8.1%. The sequencing sample was made of peripheral blood. The V and J genes are TRBV9 and TRBJ2-3, with TRBD2 matching 8 bases. This clonotype was sampled from a woman in her forties with acute or convalescent COVID-19. In nucleotides, the CDR3 is TGTGCCAGCAGCGAGACTAGCGCCTCCACAGATACGCAGTATTTT. It translates to CASSETSASTDTQYF.